This TCR beta chain was observed in a study of cytomegalovirus exposure and HLA in healthy donors. Notes on the study in general: TCR beta chain V- and J-gene trimming was linked, in a later analysis, to a missense variant in DCLRE1C. Researchers catalogued approximately 160 TCR beta chains as cytomegalovirus-associated. Later findings reportedly placed an Asian-associated ancestry cluster below the approximately 670-donor mean for N-insertions.

In regard to this clone: Its antigen is currently unknown.

Primers: 60 Vbeta forward and 13 Jbeta reverse. The data were produced by immunoSEQ multiplex PCR, yet TCRdb's version contains in-frame clones alone and is incomplete. The table shows around 94,000 clones, with 50% to 80% occurring only once. There are 16 residues in the CDR3. The V gene end was trimmed by 3 bases and the J gene end by 0 bases; junction bases not matched to a gene: 5. Germline loops: CDR1 SGHNT, CDR2 YENEEA. This clonotype was sampled from a man aged 25 to 45 in good health and CMV-seronegative. The V and J genes are TRBV11-3 and TRBJ2-3, with TRBD2 identical over 8 bases. The source material was PBMCs. CDR3 in DNA: TGTGCCAGCAGCTTCGGGACTAGTCCTAGCACAGATACGCAGTATTTT. Its protein product is CASSFGTSPSTDTQYF.